The T cell receptor beta chain under discussion was sequenced for a study of cytomegalovirus exposure and HLA in healthy donors. Findings and caveats of the study: High sensitivity and specificity were reportedly achieved when the classifier diagnosed cytomegalovirus status. From TCR beta sequences, most subjects' HLA-A and HLA-B alleles were reportedly predicted accurately. TCR beta chain V- and J-gene trimming was linked, in a later analysis, to a missense variant in DCLRE1C.

The PCR employed 60 Vbeta primers together with 13 Jbeta primers. This table comes from immunoSEQ multiplex PCR, and its TCRdb copy is limited to in-frame clones, with some not included. The sample has over 150,000 clones, about 80% seen once. The donors gave bone marrow, and they were healthy. A word on this clone: Its target is not known.

V dropped 5 bases and J dropped 1; count of bases not matched to a gene: 5. Germline assignment: CDR1 SEHNR and CDR2 FQNEAQ (reference sequence). The CDR3 spans 15 residues. V gene TRBV7-9 combines with J gene TRBJ1-1; 9 bases fit TRBD1. The sample consisted of PBMCs. The clonotype was recovered from a woman in her 30s in good health and CMV-seropositive. The CDR3 nucleotides read TGTGCCAGCAGCCCACGACAGGGGGGGAACACTGAAGCTTTCTTT. Protein sequence: CASSPRQGGNTEAFF.